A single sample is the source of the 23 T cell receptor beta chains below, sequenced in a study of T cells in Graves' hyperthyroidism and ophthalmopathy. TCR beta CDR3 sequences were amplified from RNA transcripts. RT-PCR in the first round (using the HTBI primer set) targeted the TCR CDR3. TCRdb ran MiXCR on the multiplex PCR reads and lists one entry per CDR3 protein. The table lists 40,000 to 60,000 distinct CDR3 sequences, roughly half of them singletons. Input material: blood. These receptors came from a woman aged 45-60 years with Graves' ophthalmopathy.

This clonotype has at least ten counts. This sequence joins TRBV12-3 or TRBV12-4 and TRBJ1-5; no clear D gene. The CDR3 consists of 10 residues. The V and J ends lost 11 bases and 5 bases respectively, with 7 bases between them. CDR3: CAPTYQPQHF. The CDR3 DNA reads TGTGCCCCAACATATCAGCCCCAGCATTTT.

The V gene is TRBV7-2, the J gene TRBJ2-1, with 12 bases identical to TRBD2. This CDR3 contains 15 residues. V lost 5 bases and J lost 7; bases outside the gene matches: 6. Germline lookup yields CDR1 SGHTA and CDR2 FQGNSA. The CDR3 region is CASSPGLAGPNEQFF. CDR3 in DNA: TGTGCCAGCAGCCCGGGACTAGCGGGCCCGAATGAGCAGTTCTTC.

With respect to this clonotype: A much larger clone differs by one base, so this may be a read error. CDR3 residues: CSARGAVRGAYEQYF. CDR3 DNA sequence: TGCAGTGCTAGAGGGGCTGTCAGGGGGGCCTACGAGCAGTACTTC. This sequence joins TRBV20-1 and TRBJ2-7; D perhaps matches TRBD1 (7 bases). Germline V gene data show CDR1 as DFQATT and CDR2 as SNEGSKA (reference sequence). V was shortened by 1 base and J by 2 bases, with 15 bases between the two germline ends. The CDR3 contains 15 residues.

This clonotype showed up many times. DNA of the CDR3: TGTGCCACCAGCAGCCCTCCGGAGGGCGCAAACATTCAGTACTTC. Protein: CATSSPPEGANIQYF. The chain couples TRBV15 to TRBJ2-4, with a weak D call TRBD2 (6 bases). Germline values: CDR1 LNHNV, CDR2 YYDKDF (reference sequence). The CDR3 runs to 15 residues. V was clipped by 3 bases and J by 6 bases, with 15 bases between them.

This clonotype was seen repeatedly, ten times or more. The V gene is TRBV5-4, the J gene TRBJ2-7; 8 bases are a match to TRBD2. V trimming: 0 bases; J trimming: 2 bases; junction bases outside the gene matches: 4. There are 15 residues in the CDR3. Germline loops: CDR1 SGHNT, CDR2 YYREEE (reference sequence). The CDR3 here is CASSLGREAAYEQYF. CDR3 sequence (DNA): TGTGCCAGCAGCTTGGGGCGGGAGGCCGCCTACGAGCAGTACTTC. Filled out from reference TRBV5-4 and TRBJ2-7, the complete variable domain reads ETGVTQSPTHLIKTRGQQVTLRCSSQSGHNTVSWYQQALGQGPQFIFQYYREEENGRGNFPPRFSGLQFPNYSSELNVNALELDDSALYLCASSLGREAAYEQYFGPGTRLTVT.

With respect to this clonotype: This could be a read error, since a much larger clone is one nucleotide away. CDR3 amino acids: CASSLRQGGDGFTF. As DNA, the CDR3 is TGTGCCAGCAGTTTAAGACAGGGAGGGGACGGCTTCACCTTC. The chain carries TRBV28 and TRBJ1-2; TRBD1 matches at 7 bases. There are 14 residues in the CDR3. Germline-derived CDR1 and CDR2 are MDHEN and SYDVKM.

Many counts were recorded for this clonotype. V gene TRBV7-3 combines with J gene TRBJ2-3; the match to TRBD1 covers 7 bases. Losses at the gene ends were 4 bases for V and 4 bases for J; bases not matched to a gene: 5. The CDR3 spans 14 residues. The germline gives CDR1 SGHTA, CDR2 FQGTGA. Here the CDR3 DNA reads TGTGCCAGCAGCTCAGGGGGTCATGCAGATACGCAGTATTTT. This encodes CASSSGGHADTQYF.

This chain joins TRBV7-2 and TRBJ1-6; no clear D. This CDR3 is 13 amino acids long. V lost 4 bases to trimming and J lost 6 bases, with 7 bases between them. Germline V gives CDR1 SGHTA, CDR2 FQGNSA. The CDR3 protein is CASSSHGNSPLHF. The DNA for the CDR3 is TGTGCCAGCAGCTCCCATGGTAATTCACCCCTCCACTTT.

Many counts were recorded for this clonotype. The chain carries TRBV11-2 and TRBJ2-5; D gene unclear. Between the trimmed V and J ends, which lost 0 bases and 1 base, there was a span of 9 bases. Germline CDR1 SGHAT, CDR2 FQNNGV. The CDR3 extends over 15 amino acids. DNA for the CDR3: TGTGCCAGCAGCTTAGAAGTCAGCATCCAAGAGACCCAGTACTTC. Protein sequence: CASSLEVSIQETQYF.

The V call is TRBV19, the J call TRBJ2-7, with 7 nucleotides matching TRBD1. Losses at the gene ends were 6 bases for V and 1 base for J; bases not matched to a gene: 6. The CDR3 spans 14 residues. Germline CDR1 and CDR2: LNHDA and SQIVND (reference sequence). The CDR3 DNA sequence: TGTGCCAGTAGCGGGACAGTATATTCCTACGAGCAGTACTTC. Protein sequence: CASSGTVYSYEQYF.

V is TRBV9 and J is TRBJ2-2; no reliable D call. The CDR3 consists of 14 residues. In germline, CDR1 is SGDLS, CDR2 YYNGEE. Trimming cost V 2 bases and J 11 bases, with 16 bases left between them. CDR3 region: CASSVTGSYNELFF. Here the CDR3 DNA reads TGTGCCAGCAGCGTTACGGGCTCCTACAATGAGCTGTTTTTT.

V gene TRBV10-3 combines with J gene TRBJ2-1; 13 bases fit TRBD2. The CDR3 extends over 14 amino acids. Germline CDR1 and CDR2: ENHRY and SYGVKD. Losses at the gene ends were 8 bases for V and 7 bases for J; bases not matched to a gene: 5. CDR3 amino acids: CAIGTSGMGNEQFF. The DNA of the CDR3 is TGTGCCATCGGGACTAGCGGGATGGGAAATGAGCAGTTCTTC.

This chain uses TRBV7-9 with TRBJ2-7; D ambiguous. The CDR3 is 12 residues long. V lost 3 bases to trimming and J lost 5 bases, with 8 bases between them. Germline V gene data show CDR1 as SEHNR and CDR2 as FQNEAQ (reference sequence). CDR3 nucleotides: TGTGCCAGCAGCTTCCGGAACGACGAGCAGTACTTC. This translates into CASSFRNDEQYF.

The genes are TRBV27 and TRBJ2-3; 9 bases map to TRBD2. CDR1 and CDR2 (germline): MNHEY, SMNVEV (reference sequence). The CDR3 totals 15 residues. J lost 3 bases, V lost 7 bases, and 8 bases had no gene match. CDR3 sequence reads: CASNGASGMTDTQYF. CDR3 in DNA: TGTGCCAGCAATGGGGCTAGCGGGATGACAGATACGCAGTATTTT.

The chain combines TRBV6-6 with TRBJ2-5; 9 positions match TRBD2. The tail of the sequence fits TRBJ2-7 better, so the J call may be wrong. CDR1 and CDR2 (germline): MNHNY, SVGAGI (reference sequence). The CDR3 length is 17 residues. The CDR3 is CASSYGMRGGLFYEQYF. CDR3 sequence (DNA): TGTGCCAGCAGTTATGGGATGCGGGGGGGCCTATTCTACGAGCAGTACTTC.

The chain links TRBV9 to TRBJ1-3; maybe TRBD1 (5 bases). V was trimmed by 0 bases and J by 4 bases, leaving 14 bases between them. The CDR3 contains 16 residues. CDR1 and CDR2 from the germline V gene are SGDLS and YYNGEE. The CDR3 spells CASSVAPTVTGNTIYF. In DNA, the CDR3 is TGTGCCAGCAGCGTAGCTCCGACAGTCACCGGAAACACCATATATTTT.

DNA of the CDR3: TGCGCCAGCAGCCCCGGGACAGGGGATTCACCCCTCCACTTT. It specifies CASSPGTGDSPLHF. J is TRBJ1-6 and V is TRBV5-1, with 10 bases that match TRBD1. The germline V gene has CDR1 SGHRS and CDR2 YFSETQ. V was pared by 4 bases and J by 8 bases, with 3 bases of the junction left unmatched. The CDR3 is 14 residues long.

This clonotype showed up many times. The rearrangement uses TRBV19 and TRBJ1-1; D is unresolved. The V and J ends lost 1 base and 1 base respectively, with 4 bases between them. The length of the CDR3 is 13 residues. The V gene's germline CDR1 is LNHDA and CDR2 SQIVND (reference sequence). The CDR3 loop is CASSIGPNTEAFF. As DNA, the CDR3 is TGTGCCAGTAGTATAGGGCCGAACACTGAAGCTTTCTTT.

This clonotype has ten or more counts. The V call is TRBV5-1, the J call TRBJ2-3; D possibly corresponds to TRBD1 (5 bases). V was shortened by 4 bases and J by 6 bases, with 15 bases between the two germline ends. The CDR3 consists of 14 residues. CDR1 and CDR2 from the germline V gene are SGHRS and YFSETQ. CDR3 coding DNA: TGCGCCAGCAGCATGGGGCCCCCGGTTGATACGCAGTATTTT. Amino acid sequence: CASSMGPPVDTQYF.

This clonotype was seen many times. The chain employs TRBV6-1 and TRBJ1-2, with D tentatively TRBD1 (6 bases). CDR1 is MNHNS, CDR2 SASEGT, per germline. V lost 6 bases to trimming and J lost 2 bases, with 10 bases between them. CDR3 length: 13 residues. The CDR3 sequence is CASRPTGNYGYTF. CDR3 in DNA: TGTGCCAGCAGACCCACAGGGAACTATGGCTACACCTTC.

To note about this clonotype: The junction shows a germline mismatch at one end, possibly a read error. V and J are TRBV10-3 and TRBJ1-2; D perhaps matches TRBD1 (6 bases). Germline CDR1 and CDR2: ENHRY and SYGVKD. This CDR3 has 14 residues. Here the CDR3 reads CAISGTGGGYGYTF. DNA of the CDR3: TGTGCCATCAGTGGGACGGGGGGCGGCTATGGCTACACCTTT.

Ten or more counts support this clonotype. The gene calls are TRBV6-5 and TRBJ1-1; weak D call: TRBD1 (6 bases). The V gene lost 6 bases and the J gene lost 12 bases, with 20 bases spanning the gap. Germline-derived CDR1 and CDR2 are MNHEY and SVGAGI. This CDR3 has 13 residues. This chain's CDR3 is CASSTLDRRETFF. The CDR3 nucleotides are TGTGCCAGCAGCACACTTGACAGGCGGGAAACTTTCTTT.

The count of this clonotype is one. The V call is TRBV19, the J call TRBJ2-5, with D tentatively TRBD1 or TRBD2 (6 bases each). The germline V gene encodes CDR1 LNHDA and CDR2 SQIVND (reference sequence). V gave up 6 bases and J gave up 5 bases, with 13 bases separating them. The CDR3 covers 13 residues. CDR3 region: CASSGGLKETQYF. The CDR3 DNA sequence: TGTGCCAGTAGCGGGGGCTTAAAGGAGACCCAGTACTTC.